Following are 24 T cell receptor beta chains from one sample sequenced in a study of shared clonotypes between healthy human individuals. Data came from immunoSEQ multiplex PCR; TCRdb stores just in-frame clones and leaves some out. Here the sample spans roughly 500,000 clones, roughly 95% being singletons. The specimen was naive CD4+ T cells sorted from blood. The subset: CD45RA+ positively selected. Receptor source: a woman in her 30s in good health.

This chain connects TRBV10-2 to TRBJ1-4; the D is unclear. V was clipped by 0 bases and J by 5 bases, with 13 bases between them. The CDR3 has 16 residues. In germline, CDR1 is WSHSY, CDR2 SAAADI. The CDR3, as DNA: TGCGCCAGCAGTGAGTCGTCAACACGAGAGAATGAAAAACTGTTTTTT. Encoded protein: CASSESSTRENEKLFF.

This clone was seen just once. The chain uses TRBV21-1 and TRBJ1-2. TRBV21-1 is noted as a pseudogene. This CDR3 comprises 15 residues. CDR3 nucleotide sequence: TGTGCCAGCAGCACCTTTCGGGGGGGCGGCTATGGCTACACCTTC. The encoded protein is CASSTFRGGGYGYTF.

This clone has only a few counts. V gene TRBV20-1 combines with J gene TRBJ1-2; D remains ambiguous. CDR1 is DFQATT, CDR2 SNEGSKA, per germline (reference sequence). Trimming removed 6 bases at V and 7 bases at J, with 12 bases between. This CDR3 comprises 11 residues. The CDR3 region is CSAQSARGYTF. For the CDR3, the DNA is TGCAGTGCCCAGAGTGCCCGTGGCTACACCTTC.

This rearrangement joins TRBV5-1 to TRBJ1-1, with 10 bases fitting TRBD1. Germline V gene data show CDR1 as SGHRS and CDR2 as YFSETQ. CDR3 length: 15 residues. V lost 4 bases to trimming and J lost 6 bases; unmatched junction nucleotides: 9. Here the CDR3 reads CASSRGQGKGAEAFF. CDR3 in DNA: TGCGCCAGCAGCCGGGGACAGGGGAAGGGGGCTGAAGCTTTCTTT.

This chain links TRBV18 with TRBJ2-5, with no clear D. The DNA matches TRBJ2-7 better at its end, which makes the J call doubtful. The CDR3 is made up of 13 amino acids. The germline V gene encodes CDR1 KGHSH and CDR2 LQKENI. The CDR3 coding sequence is TGTGCCAGCCAGCTCCTAGAATCCTACGAGCAGTACTTC. It codes for CASQLLESYEQYF.

This chain joins TRBV28 and TRBJ1-5; 11 nucleotides agree with TRBD1. CDR3 length equals 15 residues. V dropped 8 bases and J dropped 6; count of bases not matched to a gene: 9. Germline lookup yields CDR1 MDHEN and CDR2 SYDVKM. In DNA, the CDR3 is TGTGCCAGCGGGTCTGGACAGGGGGCCGGTCAGCCCCAGCATTTT. Protein: CASGSGQGAGQPQHF.

This clone was seen a single time. This sequence joins TRBV4-2 and TRBJ2-5; no reliable D call. V was cut by 1 base and J by 5 bases, with 14 bases left in between. The CDR3 is 15 residues long. The germline V gene encodes CDR1 LGHNA and CDR2 YNFKEQ. The CDR3 is CASSQGLPRRETQYF. The DNA of the CDR3 is TGTGCCAGCAGCCAAGGTCTCCCCCGGCGGGAGACCCAGTACTTC.

This rearrangement joins TRBV27 to TRBJ2-5, with TRBD1 matching over 7 bases. The trim removed 5 bases at V and 2 bases at J, leaving 8 bases unmatched. Germline V gene lookup returns CDR1 MNHEY and CDR2 SMNVEV (reference sequence). The CDR3 has 15 residues. CDR3 bases: TGTGCCAGCAGTCCCGACAGGGCCAGACAAGAGACCCAGTACTTC. This sequence encodes CASSPDRARQETQYF.

The chain uses TRBV5-1 and TRBJ2-7, with TRBD1 as a possible D gene (6 bases). The CDR3 runs to 12 residues. CDR1 SGHRS and CDR2 YFSETQ come from the germline V gene. V lost 6 bases, J lost 5 bases, and 12 bases lay in between. In DNA form, the CDR3 reads TGCGCCAGCAATAACGCAGGGGACGAGCAGTACTTC. Protein sequence: CASNNAGDEQYF. The full variable domain, in which reference TRBV5-1 and TRBJ2-7 provide the parts outside the CDR3, is KAGVTQTPRYLIKTRGQQVTLSCSPISGHRSVSWYQQTPGQGLQFLFEYFSETQRNKGNFPGRFSGRQFSNSRSEMNVSTLELGDSALYLCASNNAGDEQYFGPGTRLTVT.

The CDR3 bases are TGTGCCAGTAGTACCCGGGGAGGACTGAACACAGATACGCAGTATTTT. It is translated as CASSTRGGLNTDTQYF. The chain joins TRBV19 to TRBJ2-3; TRBD2 is a possible D gene (6 bases). V was clipped by 4 bases and J by 2 bases, with 16 bases between them. Germline CDR1 reads LNHDA; CDR2 reads SQIVND (reference sequence). There are 16 residues in the CDR3.

This clone was observed once. The chain carries TRBV19 and TRBJ2-1; 7 bases match TRBD2. This CDR3 is built from 14 residues. Germline-derived CDR1 and CDR2 are LNHDA and SQIVND (reference sequence). V lost 6 bases to trimming and J lost 2 bases; unmatched junction nucleotides: 4. In nucleotides, the CDR3 is TGTGCCAGTAGACCCGGACTAGCCTACAATGAGCAGTTCTTC. This sequence encodes CASRPGLAYNEQFF.

This chain uses TRBV29-1 with TRBJ2-5, with D possibly matching TRBD2 (5 bases). Trimming removed 3 bases at V and 4 bases at J, with 12 bases between. The CDR3 has 13 residues. Germline loops: CDR1 SQVTM, CDR2 ANQGSEA. CDR3 region: CSVDAGLTETQYF. In nucleotides, the CDR3 is TGCAGCGTTGACGCGGGTCTCACAGAGACCCAGTACTTC. The full variable domain, completed using reference TRBV29-1 and TRBJ2-5, is SAVISQKPSRDICQRGTSLTIQCQVDSQVTMMFWYRQQPGQSLTLIATANQGSEATYESGFVIDKFPISRPNLTFSTLTVSNMSPEDSSIYLCSVDAGLTETQYFGPGTRLLVL.

V is TRBV5-4 and J is TRBJ2-2; D is ambiguous. Germline V gives CDR1 SGHNT, CDR2 YYREEE (reference sequence). This CDR3 has 15 residues. V was cut by 4 bases and J by 1 base, with 11 bases left in between. The CDR3 protein is CASSHRQGNTGELFF. CDR3 nucleotides: TGTGCCAGCAGCCATCGACAAGGGAACACCGGGGAGCTGTTTTTT.

The rearrangement links TRBV4-2 to TRBJ2-1; D is unresolved. The germline V and J ends were trimmed by 0 bases and 2 bases, with 5 bases remaining between them. From germline, CDR1 is LGHNA and CDR2 YNFKEQ. The CDR3 is made up of 14 amino acids. The CDR3 spells CASSQEEAYNEQFF. As DNA, the CDR3 is TGTGCCAGCAGCCAAGAAGAAGCCTACAATGAGCAGTTCTTC.

The chain employs TRBV6-1 and TRBJ2-5; 15 nucleotides align to TRBD2. Trimming at V came to 6 bases and at J to 6 bases, leaving 5 bases not matched to a gene. There are 15 residues in the CDR3. From germline, CDR1 is MNHNS and CDR2 SASEGT. The CDR3 DNA is TGTGCCAGCAGGGGACTAGCGGGAGGTACGAAGACCCAGTACTTC. This encodes CASRGLAGGTKTQYF.

The genes are TRBV4-1 and TRBJ1-1, with 10 bases aligning to TRBD1. The V segment lost 1 base and the J segment 8 bases; nucleotides outside the gene matches: 13. Germline V gene sequence: CDR1 MGHRA, CDR2 YSYEKL. The CDR3 loop spans 17 amino acids. The CDR3 protein is CASSQARDRGPVGEAFF. CDR3 bases: TGCGCCAGCAGCCAAGCTCGGGACAGGGGTCCCGTAGGAGAAGCTTTCTTT.

The chain couples TRBV28 to TRBJ1-2; 10 nucleotides match TRBD1. The ends lost 5 bases at V and 10 bases at J; junction bases unmatched: 7. The CDR3 contains 13 residues. Germline CDR1 reads MDHEN; CDR2 reads SYDVKM. The CDR3 DNA reads as TGTGCCAGCAGTATCAAAGGGACAGGGGACTACACCTTC. Its translation: CASSIKGTGDYTF.

V and J are TRBV5-1 and TRBJ2-7, with 8 bases fitting TRBD2. Looked up from germline, CDR1 is SGHRS and CDR2 is YFSETQ. This CDR3 spans 15 amino acids. The ends lost 4 bases at V and 3 bases at J; junction bases unmatched: 9. CDR3 nucleotides: TGCGCCAGCAGCGAAAACGCGGGGGGCAACTACGAGCAGTACTTC. Amino acids: CASSENAGGNYEQYF. Combining the CDR3 with reference TRBV5-1 and TRBJ2-7 gives the whole variable domain KAGVTQTPRYLIKTRGQQVTLSCSPISGHRSVSWYQQTPGQGLQFLFEYFSETQRNKGNFPGRFSGRQFSNSRSEMNVSTLELGDSALYLCASSENAGGNYEQYFGPGTRLTVT.

The gene calls are TRBV27 and TRBJ1-3; a possible D gene is TRBD1 (6 bases). V lost 6 bases and J lost 4, with 16 bases in between. CDR1 and CDR2 from the germline V gene are MNHEY and SMNVEV (reference sequence). CDR3 length equals 15 residues. As DNA, the CDR3 is TGTGCCAGCAGCAAAAACCAGGGGCGCGGAAACACCATATATTTT. Its translation: CASSKNQGRGNTIYF.

CDR3 residues: CASSQGGNYGYTF. DNA of the CDR3: TGTGCCAGCAGCCAGGGAGGAAACTATGGCTACACCTTC. The chain uses TRBV27 and TRBJ1-2; possibly TRBD1 for D (5 bases). CDR3 length: 13 amino acids. V lost 6 bases and J lost 2, with 10 bases in between. Germline CDR1 reads MNHEY; CDR2 reads SMNVEV (reference sequence).

Concerning this clone itself: Other DNA sequences of this sample code for an identical CDR3. The chain joins TRBV20-1 to TRBJ1-5, with unresolved D. This CDR3 is 11 amino acids long. V was pared by 1 base and J by 9 bases, with 7 bases between. Germline V gives CDR1 DFQATT, CDR2 SNEGSKA (reference sequence). CDR3: CSARGRGPQHF. CDR3 bases: TGCAGTGCTAGAGGTCGGGGGCCCCAGCATTTT.

This chain joins TRBV28 and TRBJ2-4, with a weak D call TRBD2 (5 bases). CDR1 is MDHEN and CDR2 is SYDVKM in the germline V gene. V was cut by 7 bases and J by 2 bases, with 27 bases left in between. The CDR3 spans 19 residues. CDR3 in amino acids: CASTSGLRGGIGSKNIQYF. For the CDR3, the DNA is TGTGCCAGCACCTCGGGTCTTCGTGGAGGTATCGGGTCCAAAAACATTCAGTACTTC.

The table lists this clone with a count of one. This CDR3 is also generated by other DNA sequences in the sample. This chain links TRBV6-1 with TRBJ1-5; weak D call: TRBD1 (6 bases). The CDR3 is made up of 14 amino acids. In germline, CDR1 is MNHNS, CDR2 SASEGT. V was shortened by 3 bases and J by 2 bases, with 8 bases between the two germline ends. As DNA, the CDR3 is TGTGCCAGCAGTGAGGGGGCGGGCAATCAGCCCCAGCATTTT. This codes for CASSEGAGNQPQHF.

The chain links TRBV19 to TRBJ1-5; TRBD1 is a possible D gene (6 bases). This CDR3 has 15 amino acids. CDR1 and CDR2 (germline): LNHDA, SQIVND (reference sequence). The V and J ends lost 4 bases and 5 bases respectively, with 15 bases between them. CDR3 DNA: TGTGCCAGTAGTACCCCTACAGGGTCGGATCAGCCCCAGCATTTT. It specifies CASSTPTGSDQPQHF.